Listed here are 16 T cell receptor beta chains from one sample, sequenced in a study of blood T cell repertoires in COVID-19 (TCRdb year 2020). Library prep was done by the immunoSEQ multiplex PCR assay. TCRdb provides this immuneACCESS table in a form limited to in-frame rearrangements. Some clones are lacking; in checked studies, under half of them reflect an unresolved V gene, and why the rest are absent is not known. The sample table holds approximately 230,000 clones, of which 86% were seen once. Around 2.2% of the sample is taken by the ten largest. The specimen was peripheral blood. These receptors came from a man aged 25 to 40 who had recovered from COVID-19.

In this sample, this clone turned up a few times. The chain links TRBV25-1 to TRBJ1-4; perhaps TRBD1 as D (5 bases). V lost 6 bases to trimming and J lost 5 bases, with 13 bases between them. The CDR3 is 14 amino acids. Germline V CDR1 and CDR2: MGHDK, SYGVNS. The CDR3 loop is CASRQTGGNEKLFF. For the CDR3, the DNA is TGTGCCAGCAGACAGACGGGGGGGAATGAAAAACTGTTTTTT.

CDR3 nucleotide sequence: TGCGCCAGCAGCTTGGACGGGATCTCTGGAAACACCATATATTTT. It yields the protein CASSLDGISGNTIYF. The rearrangement joins TRBV5-1 to TRBJ1-3; D is unresolved. There are 15 residues in the CDR3. Looked up from germline, CDR1 is SGHRS and CDR2 is YFSETQ. Trimming removed 0 bases from V and 0 bases from J, with 7 bases in between.

This clone has only a few counts. The V and J genes are TRBV5-1 and TRBJ2-7; 8 nucleotides match TRBD1. Germline V gene sequence: CDR1 SGHRS, CDR2 YFSETQ. Unmatched junction bases numbered 10, after V lost 5 bases and J lost 3 bases. The CDR3 loop spans 15 amino acids. CDR3 sequence reads: CASRPTGGNLYEQYF. The CDR3 DNA reads TGCGCCAGCAGGCCTACAGGGGGGAATCTCTACGAGCAGTACTTC.

The chain employs TRBV7-9 and TRBJ1-1, with TRBD1 identical over 8 bases. The CDR3 runs 15 residues. Germline values: CDR1 SEHNR, CDR2 FQNEAQ (reference sequence). V shed 4 bases and J 5 bases; nucleotides not matched to a gene: 9. The CDR3 nucleotides are TGTGCCAGCAGCTCGGACAGGGAAGGGTTTACTGAAGCTTTCTTT. This encodes CASSSDREGFTEAFF.

This clone was detected once. CDR3 sequence reads: CASSDTQVGNSFSGNTIYF. Written as DNA, the CDR3 is TGTGCCAGCAGTGACACACAGGTGGGTAATTCGTTCTCTGGAAACACCATATATTTT. This rearrangement joins TRBV6-4 to TRBJ1-3; TRBD1 is a possible D gene (5 bases). The CDR3 extends over 19 amino acids. Deletions cut 2 bases from V and 0 bases from J, with 20 bases between. Germline V gene lookup returns CDR1 MRHNA and CDR2 SNTAGT.

In its sample, this clone was seen a few times. The rearrangement joins TRBV11-2 to TRBJ2-7; the D gene is possibly TRBD1 (6 bases). The CDR3 is 12 amino acids. V shed 5 bases and J shed 1 base, with 6 bases lying between them. The germline V gene has CDR1 SGHAT and CDR2 FQNNGV. The CDR3 DNA follows: TGTGCCAGCAGCCAGGGGTCCTACGAGCAGTACTTC. This encodes CASSQGSYEQYF.

Details on this clone: Other DNA sequences in the sample encode the same CDR3. The J gene is TRBJ1-1, the V gene TRBV5-1, with D possibly TRBD1 on 6 matching bases. This CDR3 has 13 amino acids. Germline V gene lookup returns CDR1 SGHRS and CDR2 YFSETQ. The V gene lost 4 bases and the J gene lost 4 bases, with 11 bases spanning the gap. CDR3 nucleotides: TGCGCCAGCAGCCCACAGGGTGGCACTGAAGCTTTCTTT. Its translation is CASSPQGGTEAFF.

The chain employs TRBV4-1 and TRBJ1-1; 8 bases line up with TRBD1. The germline gives CDR1 MGHRA, CDR2 YSYEKL. J lost 5 bases, V lost 4 bases, and 3 bases had no gene match. CDR3 length: 13 residues. The CDR3 region has the DNA TGCGCCAGCAGCCCCGGGACAGGAACTGAAGCTTTCTTT. This translates into CASSPGTGTEAFF.

This sequence joins TRBV10-3 and TRBJ2-3; 9 bases agree with TRBD1. Germline lookup yields CDR1 ENHRY and CDR2 SYGVKD. V shed 11 bases and J 2 bases; nucleotides not matched to a gene: 11. The CDR3 has 15 residues. The chain's CDR3 is CASTGGAGVTDTQYF. CDR3 nucleotide sequence: TGTGCCTCCACAGGGGGCGCGGGGGTCACAGATACGCAGTATTTT.

The chain recombines TRBV28 with TRBJ2-3; 14 bases match TRBD2. After removal of 6 bases from V and 8 bases from J, the junction contained 7 bases not matched to a gene. Germline V gene sequence: CDR1 MDHEN, CDR2 SYDVKM. The CDR3 is 15 residues long. The CDR3 loop reads CASSLTSGGAGTQYF. CDR3 DNA sequence: TGTGCCAGCAGCCTGACTAGCGGGGGGGCCGGTACGCAGTATTTT.

This chain uses TRBV18 with TRBJ1-1; possibly TRBD1 for D (6 bases). This CDR3 region has 13 residues. Trimming cost V 2 bases and J 6 bases, with 10 bases left between them. CDR1 is KGHSH and CDR2 is LQKENI in the germline V gene. The CDR3 loop is CASSPTGTAEAFF. The DNA of the CDR3 is TGTGCCAGCTCACCAACAGGGACCGCTGAAGCTTTCTTT.

CDR3 bases: TGCGCCAGCAGGGGTCAGCGGGACAGGGGGACTGAAGCTTTCTTT. The encoded protein is CASRGQRDRGTEAFF. The gene calls are TRBV10-2 and TRBJ1-1; 11 bases agree with TRBD1. CDR1 is WSHSY, CDR2 SAAADI, per germline. This CDR3 has 15 amino acids. V dropped 6 bases and J dropped 5; count of bases not matched to a gene: 8.

V gene TRBV9 combines with J gene TRBJ2-1, with 9 bases lining up with TRBD1. V lost 3 bases, J lost 9 bases, and 13 bases stayed unmatched. Germline loops: CDR1 SGDLS, CDR2 YYNGEE. The CDR3 sequence is 16 residues long. CDR3 sequence reads: CASSAREGQGGSEQFF. DNA for the CDR3: TGTGCCAGCAGCGCAAGAGAGGGACAGGGTGGGTCTGAGCAGTTCTTC.

This sequence joins TRBV20-1 and TRBJ1-2; possible D gene TRBD1, 5 bases. Per germline, CDR1 DFQATT and CDR2 SNEGSKA (reference sequence). V was clipped by 3 bases and J by 6 bases, with 8 bases between them. The CDR3 covers 11 residues. The CDR3 DNA is TGCAGTGCTAGCAGACAGCATGGCTACACCTTC. It codes for CSASRQHGYTF.

The chain recombines TRBV27 with TRBJ1-1; tentatively, D is TRBD1 (5 bases). CDR1 and CDR2 (germline): MNHEY, SMNVEV (reference sequence). Trimming shortened V by 3 bases and J by 0 bases, and 11 bases separated the two germline ends. The CDR3 is 15 amino acids. CDR3 region: CASSFGWGVNTEAFF. CDR3 in DNA: TGTGCCAGCAGTTTTGGATGGGGCGTGAACACTGAAGCTTTCTTT.

The chain is built from TRBV5-8 and TRBJ1-2; 11 nucleotides align to TRBD1. CDR3 length equals 15 residues. CDR1 is SGHTS, CDR2 YDEGEE, per germline. J lost 3 bases, V lost 5 bases, and 6 bases had no gene match. CDR3 sequence reads: CASRAPGQGDYGYTF. The CDR3 DNA follows: TGTGCCAGCAGGGCTCCGGGACAGGGGGACTATGGCTACACCTTC.